This TCR beta chain originates from a study of shared clonotypes between healthy human individuals. About the research overall: Every donor yielded three CD4 naive, three CD4 memory, two CD8 naive and one CD8 memory plate.

Only CD45RO-negative cells positively selected for CCR7 counted as naive CD8 cells, so terminally differentiated effector memory CD45RA+ cells were excluded. Produced via immunoSEQ multiplex PCR; TCRdb's table is partial and in-frame only. The sample lists roughly 850,000 clones, about 96% occurring once. This CDR3 is built from 15 residues. Germline CDR1 reads SGHNT; CDR2 reads YENEEA. Unmatched junction bases numbered 11, after V lost 4 bases and J lost 8 bases. What was sequenced was naive CD8+ T cells sorted from blood. The receptor was isolated from a man younger than 45 in good health. This chain links TRBV11-3 with TRBJ2-1; the match to TRBD2 covers 7 bases. Written as DNA, the CDR3 is TGTGCCAGCAGCTGGGGAGCGGGGTCCGGGGATGAGCAGTTCTTC. As protein: CASSWGAGSGDEQFF.